This paragraph reports one T cell receptor beta chain. Its antigen is as yet unknown. The sample has other DNA sequences that encode this CDR3 too. This sample stems from a study of lymphopenia after photon versus proton radiotherapy. Study-level results: After lymphocyte nadir, photon-treated repertoires showed oligoclonal expansion, especially CD8+ Temra.

Here immunoSEQ multiplex PCR was the method, and the copy in TCRdb shows in-frame clones only, minus some. The sample contains roughly 25,000 clones, about 82% of which appear only once. J lost 0 bases, V lost 5 bases, and 13 bases had no gene match. Per germline, CDR1 SEHNR and CDR2 FQNEAQ (reference sequence). The CDR3 contains 17 residues. Material: peripheral blood, obtained from a patient treated with proton-based radiotherapy. This TCR was recovered from a woman in her 70s with pancreatic cancer. The V call is TRBV7-9, the J call TRBJ2-7; 7 nucleotides agree with TRBD1. DNA for the CDR3: TGTGCCAGCAGCCCCTCCTTAGGGGGCCTGAGCTCCTACGAGCAGTACTTC. Encoded protein: CASSPSLGGLSSYEQYF.